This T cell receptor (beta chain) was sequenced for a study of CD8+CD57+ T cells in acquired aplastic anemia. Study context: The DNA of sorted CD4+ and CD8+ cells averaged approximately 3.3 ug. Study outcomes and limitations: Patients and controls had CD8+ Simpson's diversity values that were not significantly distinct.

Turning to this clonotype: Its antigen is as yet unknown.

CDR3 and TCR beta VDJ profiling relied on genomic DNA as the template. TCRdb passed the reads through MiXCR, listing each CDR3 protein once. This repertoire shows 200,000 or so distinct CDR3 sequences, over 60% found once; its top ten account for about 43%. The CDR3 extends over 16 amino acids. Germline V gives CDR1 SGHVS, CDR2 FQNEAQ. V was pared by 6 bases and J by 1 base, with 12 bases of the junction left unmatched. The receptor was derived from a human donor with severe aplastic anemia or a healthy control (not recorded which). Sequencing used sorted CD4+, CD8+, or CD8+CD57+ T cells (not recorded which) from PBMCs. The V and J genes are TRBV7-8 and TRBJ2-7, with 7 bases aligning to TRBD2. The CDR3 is CASRPIRGEYSYEQYF. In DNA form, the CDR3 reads TGTGCCAGCAGACCAATCCGGGGGGAGTATTCCTACGAGCAGTACTTC.